These 10 T cell receptor beta chains originate from one sample sequenced in a study of shared clonotypes between healthy human individuals. TCRdb keeps only in-frame clones here, not all; method: immunoSEQ multiplex PCR. Among approximately 2,000,000 clones listed, 85% to 95% were seen once. The specimen was naive CD4+ T cells from PBMCs. Subset meaning: CD45RA+ positively selected. These receptor sequences come from a man younger than 35 in good health. Some clones in this sample may be carry-over from other donors' samples.

The V and J genes are TRBV19 and TRBJ1-2; D gene uncertain. This CDR3 has 11 amino acids. CDR1 and CDR2 (germline): LNHDA, SQIVND (reference sequence). Trimming shortened V by 8 bases and J by 6 bases, and 10 bases separated the two germline ends. CDR3 coding DNA: TGTGCCAGTTCACCGGGGAATGGCTACACCTTC. Its protein is CASSPGNGYTF. The full variable domain, rest sourced from reference TRBV19 and TRBJ1-2, is DGGITQSPKYLFRKEGQNVTLSCEQNLNHDAMYWYRQDPGQGLRLIYYSQIVNDFQKGDIAEGYSVSREKKESFPLTVTSAQKNPTAFYLCASSPGNGYTFGSGTRLTVV.

CDR3 residues: CASSFQYPEAFF. The CDR3 DNA follows: TGTGCCAGCAGTTTTCAATATCCCGAAGCTTTCTTT. The chain uses TRBV28 and TRBJ1-1, with D hard to call. CDR3 length: 12 amino acids. V was trimmed by 3 bases and J by 8 bases, leaving 10 bases between them. Germline-derived CDR1 and CDR2 are MDHEN and SYDVKM.

Notes on this clone: The sample contains more than one DNA sequence encoding this CDR3. The V call is TRBV7-9, the J call TRBJ1-2; maybe TRBD1 (5 bases). V was clipped by 5 bases and J by 3 bases, with 13 bases between them. Germline V gene lookup returns CDR1 SEHNR and CDR2 FQNEAQ (reference sequence). This CDR3 is built from 14 residues. CDR3 in amino acids: CASSPGQGYYGYTF. In DNA, the CDR3 is TGTGCCAGCAGCCCCGGCCAGGGTTACTATGGCTACACCTTC.

This chain joins TRBV19 and TRBJ2-7; D tentatively fits TRBD1 or TRBD2 (5 bases each). V was clipped by 5 bases and J by 6 bases, with 17 bases between them. This CDR3 spans 14 amino acids. In germline, CDR1 is LNHDA, CDR2 SQIVND (reference sequence). In DNA, the CDR3 is TGTGCCAGTAGTGGGCAGGGAGTTCGGGCCGAGCAGTACTTC. It codes for CASSGQGVRAEQYF.

To note about this clone: At the DNA level, this CDR3 is encoded by other sequences in the same sample as well. This chain links TRBV5-4 with TRBJ1-3; no clear D gene. Trimming cost V 2 bases and J 4 bases, with 7 bases left between them. CDR1 and CDR2 from the germline V gene are SGHNT and YYREEE (reference sequence). The CDR3 extends over 13 amino acids. In DNA, the CDR3 is TGTGCCAGCAGCTTAAGCTCAGGAAACACCATATATTTT. It codes for CASSLSSGNTIYF.

Worth noting for this clone: The identical CDR3 is also encoded by other nucleotide sequences in the sample. V usage is TRBV6-5 and J usage is TRBJ1-1; TRBD1 might be the D (5 bases). V was trimmed by 1 base and J by 1 base, leaving 10 bases between them. Looked up from germline, CDR1 is MNHEY and CDR2 is SVGAGI. The CDR3 length is 15 residues. The CDR3 nucleotides are TGTGCCAGCAGTTACTTGGCTGGGGGGAACACTGAAGCTTTCTTT. Translation: CASSYLAGGNTEAFF.

Only one count was recorded for this clone. The genes are TRBV28 and TRBJ2-7, with D maybe TRBD1 (5 bases). The CDR3 is 12 residues long. V was shortened by 8 bases and J by 2 bases, with 10 bases between the two germline ends. CDR1 MDHEN and CDR2 SYDVKM come from the germline V gene. This CDR3 reads CASGQGAYEQYF. CDR3 DNA: TGTGCCAGCGGGCAGGGTGCCTACGAGCAGTACTTC.

The chain employs TRBV28 and TRBJ2-1, with unresolved D. This CDR3 is 14 amino acids long. V was clipped by 10 bases and J by 4 bases, with 17 bases between them. From germline, CDR1 is MDHEN and CDR2 SYDVKM. CDR3 coding DNA: TGTGCCACTGGCTGGAGCGCCCGGTACAATGAGCAGTTCTTC. It translates to CATGWSARYNEQFF.

V and J are TRBV29-1 and TRBJ1-4, with a possible D match to TRBD1 (5 bases). This CDR3 comprises 11 residues. Trimming pared 4 bases from V and 7 bases from J, leaving 7 bases between. Germline V gene sequence: CDR1 SQVTM, CDR2 ANQGSEA. CDR3 sequence: CSVGGPEKLFF. CDR3 DNA: TGCAGCGTTGGGGGACCTGAAAAACTGTTTTTT.

In its sample, this clone was seen once. The gene calls are TRBV5-1 and TRBJ2-3; D might be TRBD1 or TRBD2, each matching 5 bases. The ends were cut back, 4 bases at V and 2 bases at J, with 14 bases in the middle. This CDR3 contains 15 residues. Germline V lookup: CDR1 SGHRS, CDR2 YFSETQ. The CDR3 nucleotides are TGCGCCAGCAGCAGAGGGGTCCCACCCACAGATACGCAGTATTTT. Translating it yields CASSRGVPPTDTQYF. Supplemented by reference TRBV5-1 and TRBJ2-3, the full variable domain reads KAGVTQTPRYLIKTRGQQVTLSCSPISGHRSVSWYQQTPGQGLQFLFEYFSETQRNKGNFPGRFSGRQFSNSRSEMNVSTLELGDSALYLCASSRGVPPTDTQYFGPGTRLTVL.